The 31 T cell receptor beta chains below come from one sample, sequenced in a study of T cell repertoires in cytomegalovirus infection. These TCRs are of unknown antigen specificity. One entry per CDR3 protein results from TCRdb running MiXCR on the reads. The top ten clones hold approximately 20% of a sample with roughly 310,000 distinct CDR3 sequences, about 27% of them seen once. Sequencing used cultured PBMCs, obtained from culture after CMV antigen stimulation. All receptors derive from a human donor in good health (CMV status not recorded). Some clones in this sample may be carry-over from other donors' samples.

The chain uses TRBV18 and TRBJ2-1; 9 positions match TRBD1. Germline loops: CDR1 KGHSH, CDR2 LQKENI. The CDR3 runs 14 residues. Trimming took 7 bases from V and 5 from J; bases not matched to a gene: 6. CDR3 region: CASLRDRANNEQFF. The CDR3 DNA is TGTGCCAGCTTAAGGGACAGGGCTAACAATGAGCAGTTCTTC.

In its sample, this clonotype was seen a few times. The rearrangement joins TRBV6-1 to TRBJ2-1; a possible D gene is TRBD2 (6 bases). The CDR3 spans 15 residues. Germline values: CDR1 MNHNS, CDR2 SASEGT. V lost 6 bases to trimming and J lost 5 bases, with 17 bases between them. The CDR3 loop is CASSPGLYADNEQFF. CDR3 in DNA: TGTGCCAGCAGCCCCGGACTATACGCGGACAATGAGCAGTTCTTC.

The chain uses TRBV28 and TRBJ2-1; perhaps TRBD2 as D (6 bases). V dropped 2 bases and J dropped 14 bases, with 25 bases sitting between them. Germline-derived CDR1 and CDR2 are MDHEN and SYDVKM. The CDR3 sequence is 16 residues long. The CDR3 loop is CASSLVGGTTRPMEFF. CDR3 DNA sequence: TGTGCCAGCAGTTTAGTCGGGGGAACTACTCGGCCAATGGAGTTCTTC.

This chain joins TRBV20-1 and TRBJ2-3; 8 positions agree with TRBD2. Unmatched junction bases numbered 11, after V lost 6 bases and J lost 6 bases. Germline CDR1 DFQATT, CDR2 SNEGSKA (reference sequence). This CDR3 is 14 amino acids long. CDR3 amino acids: CSANPGLGGDTQYF. The CDR3 DNA reads as TGCAGTGCCAACCCGGGACTAGGAGGGGATACGCAGTATTTT.

This clonotype was seen ten or more times. The chain recombines TRBV6-1 with TRBJ2-3, with 9 bases aligning to TRBD2. The V segment lost 7 bases and the J segment 5 bases; nucleotides outside the gene matches: 19. From germline, CDR1 is MNHNS and CDR2 SASEGT. This CDR3 spans 18 amino acids. CDR3 sequence reads: CASKQGGRVRSKGDTQYF. CDR3 DNA: TGTGCCAGCAAACAGGGCGGGAGGGTACGGTCAAAAGGAGATACGCAGTATTTT.

The V and J genes are TRBV5-6 and TRBJ1-1; D not certain. The V end was cut by 4 bases, the J end by 7 bases, with 11 bases between. Per germline, CDR1 SGHDT and CDR2 YYEEEE. The CDR3 spans 12 residues. The CDR3: CASSPPAGEAFF. The CDR3 coding sequence is TGTGCCAGCAGCCCCCCAGCCGGTGAAGCTTTCTTT.

The gene calls are TRBV20-1 and TRBJ1-1; D is ambiguous. This CDR3 spans 13 amino acids. V gave up 5 bases and J gave up 4 bases, with 14 bases separating them. Germline V gives CDR1 DFQATT, CDR2 SNEGSKA (reference sequence). CDR3: CSAAGPTRTEAFF. The CDR3 bases are TGCAGTGCTGCCGGGCCCACCCGCACTGAAGCTTTCTTT.

This clonotype has just one count. The chain recombines TRBV27 with TRBJ1-4; 7 bases are shared with TRBD1. This CDR3 contains 15 residues. After removal of 5 bases from V and 8 bases from J, the junction contained 11 bases not matched to a gene. Germline loops: CDR1 MNHEY, CDR2 SMNVEV (reference sequence). This CDR3 reads CASSLFRGEREKLFF. CDR3 DNA: TGTGCCAGCAGTCTTTTCAGGGGGGAGAGAGAAAAACTGTTTTTT.

This clonotype showed up just once. CDR3 amino acids: CASSPLGQISGNTIYF. DNA for the CDR3: TGTGCCAGCAGCCCCTTGGGACAGATCTCTGGAAACACCATATATTTT. The genes are TRBV28 and TRBJ1-3; 7 bases agree with TRBD1. This CDR3 is built from 16 residues. Germline values: CDR1 MDHEN, CDR2 SYDVKM. V was pared by 6 bases and J by 0 bases, with 8 bases of the junction left unmatched.

This clonotype was recorded many times. This chain joins TRBV28 and TRBJ2-7; 12 bases align to TRBD2. Looked up from germline, CDR1 is MDHEN and CDR2 is SYDVKM. V was pared by 3 bases and J by 0 bases, with 6 bases of the junction left unmatched. The CDR3 is 17 amino acids. CDR3 DNA sequence: TGTGCCAGCAGTTTGGGACTAGCGGGTCCCAGCTCCTACGAGCAGTACTTC. As protein: CASSLGLAGPSSYEQYF.

The chain couples TRBV7-6 to TRBJ2-1; 9 nucleotides agree with TRBD2. Germline V gene sequence: CDR1 SGHVS, CDR2 FNYEAQ. The CDR3 is 15 amino acids. V was pared by 5 bases and J by 6 bases, with 8 bases of the junction left unmatched. This CDR3 reads CASSLWSGRPNEQFF. CDR3 nucleotides: TGTGCCAGCAGCCTTTGGAGCGGGAGGCCCAATGAGCAGTTCTTC.

This rearrangement joins TRBV7-3 to TRBJ2-5, with TRBD2 matching 13 bases. V was clipped by 3 bases and J by 1 base; unmatched bases: 5. CDR1 and CDR2 from the germline V gene are SGHTA and FQGTGA. The CDR3 runs 17 residues. The CDR3 spells CASSLGLAGPCQETQYF. CDR3 nucleotides: TGTGCCAGCAGCTTGGGACTAGCGGGACCGTGCCAAGAGACCCAGTACTTC.

This chain connects TRBV7-9 to TRBJ2-7; 13 bases agree with TRBD2. The CDR3 spans 17 residues. Looked up from germline, CDR1 is SEHNR and CDR2 is FQNEAQ (reference sequence). After removal of 5 bases from V and 0 bases from J, the junction contained 7 bases not matched to a gene. CDR3 coding DNA: TGTGCCAGCAGCCCTGGGACTAGCGGGGATCCCTCCTACGAGCAGTACTTC. This translates into CASSPGTSGDPSYEQYF.

The chain is built from TRBV11-2 and TRBJ2-1; possible D gene TRBD2, 6 bases. Germline V gene sequence: CDR1 SGHAT, CDR2 FQNNGV. CDR3 size: 13 residues. The V and J ends lost 3 bases and 9 bases respectively, with 12 bases between them. CDR3 DNA sequence: TGTGCCAGCAGCTTGGAGGGATCGGGTGAGCAGTTCTTC. Its translation: CASSLEGSGEQFF.

This clonotype was seen many times. V and J are TRBV7-2 and TRBJ1-2; 8 nucleotides line up with TRBD1. The germline gives CDR1 SGHTA, CDR2 FQGNSA. V trimming: 1 base; J trimming: 4 bases; junction bases outside the gene matches: 2. The CDR3 is 14 amino acids. The CDR3 DNA follows: TGTGCCAGCAGCTTAGTTACAGGGGGCTATGGCTACACCTTC. This sequence encodes CASSLVTGGYGYTF.

V and J are TRBV12-3 or TRBV12-4 and TRBJ2-3, with 8 bases fitting TRBD2. The trim removed 5 bases at V and 6 bases at J, leaving 7 bases unmatched. The CDR3 covers 14 residues. The CDR3 is CASSPSGSQDTQYF. The DNA of the CDR3 is TGTGCCAGCAGTCCAAGCGGGAGCCAGGATACGCAGTATTTT.

The CDR3 reads CASSLSIAAEAFF. The CDR3 bases are TGTGCCAGCAGTTTATCGATCGCCGCCGAAGCTTTCTTT. This chain joins TRBV27 and TRBJ1-1; D gene unclear. The V and J ends lost 0 bases and 8 bases respectively, with 10 bases between them. In germline, CDR1 is MNHEY, CDR2 SMNVEV (reference sequence). This CDR3 spans 13 amino acids.

The chain links TRBV7-6 to TRBJ2-3, with 7 bases fitting TRBD2. V lost 3 bases to trimming and J lost 3 bases; unmatched junction nucleotides: 0. The CDR3 runs 13 residues. Germline V CDR1 and CDR2: SGHVS, FNYEAQ. For the CDR3, the DNA is TGTGCCAGCAGCTTGCGGGAGACAGATACGCAGTATTTT. This sequence encodes CASSLRETDTQYF.

This clonotype was seen a few times. This sequence joins TRBV6-6 and TRBJ2-1, with 9 bases identical to TRBD2. V trimming: 6 bases; J trimming: 2 bases; junction bases outside the gene matches: 5. This CDR3 has 15 residues. In germline, CDR1 is MNHNY, CDR2 SVGAGI (reference sequence). The CDR3 DNA sequence: TGTGCCAGCAGCTTCGGGACTAGCCCCTACAATGAGCAGTTCTTC. Its translation: CASSFGTSPYNEQFF.

This chain uses TRBV4-3 with TRBJ1-1; D is undetermined. The V gene's germline CDR1 is LGHNA and CDR2 YSLEER. The CDR3 runs 12 residues. Trimming shortened V by 4 bases and J by 7 bases, and 10 bases separated the two germline ends. CDR3: CASSPTLGEAFF. Written as DNA, the CDR3 is TGCGCCAGCAGCCCGACACTAGGTGAAGCTTTCTTT.

The J gene is TRBJ2-1, the V gene TRBV7-3; TRBD2 matches at 8 bases. Germline CDR1 reads SGHTA; CDR2 reads FQGTGA. This CDR3 is 16 amino acids long. V was clipped by 6 bases and J by 4 bases; unmatched bases: 11. The CDR3 DNA sequence: TGTGCCAGCAGTCCCCTTAGCGGGATGGTGTACAATGAGCAGTTCTTC. Amino acid sequence: CASSPLSGMVYNEQFF.

The chain uses TRBV25-1 and TRBJ2-1; no reliable D call. Germline CDR1 is MGHDK and CDR2 is SYGVNS. The CDR3 spans 15 residues. V dropped 8 bases and J dropped 0 bases, with 14 bases sitting between them. CDR3 DNA: TGTGCCAGCCAGAAGATGGGTCCCTCCTACAATGAGCAGTTCTTC. Its translation is CASQKMGPSYNEQFF.

This clonotype was observed a handful of times. For the CDR3, the DNA is TGCAGTGCTAAAGCCCACCGGGACAGGGAGCGGAATAGCAATCAGCCCCAGCATTTT. It codes for CSAKAHRDRERNSNQPQHF. The chain employs TRBV20-1 and TRBJ1-5, with 9 bases lining up with TRBD1. This CDR3 spans 19 amino acids. Germline assignment: CDR1 DFQATT and CDR2 SNEGSKA (reference sequence). The trim removed 4 bases at V and 0 bases at J, leaving 16 bases unmatched.

The genes are TRBV11-1 and TRBJ2-2; D may be TRBD1 or TRBD2 (5 bases each). Germline CDR1 is SGHAT and CDR2 is FQDESV (reference sequence). The CDR3 covers 13 residues. V was pared by 3 bases and J by 9 bases, with 11 bases between. CDR3 coding DNA: TGTGCCAGCAGCTTGGCAGGGAGCCGGGAGCTGTTTTTT. Amino acid sequence: CASSLAGSRELFF.

There are a few counts of this clonotype. This chain joins TRBV7-8 and TRBJ1-1; 9 positions match TRBD1. Germline V gene data show CDR1 as SGHVS and CDR2 as FQNEAQ. This CDR3 has 15 residues. V shed 1 base, J shed 3 bases, and the junction held 3 bases outside the gene matches. This chain's CDR3 is CASSLDGTGYTEAFF. For the CDR3, the DNA is TGTGCCAGCAGCTTAGATGGGACAGGGTACACTGAAGCTTTCTTT. The entire variable domain, with the rest obtained from reference TRBV7-8 and TRBJ1-1, is as follows: GAGVSQSPRYKVAKRGQDVALRCDPISGHVSLFWYQQALGQGPEFLTYFQNEAQLDKSGLPSDRFFAERPEGSVSTLKIQRTQQEDSAVYLCASSLDGTGYTEAFFGQGTRLTVV.

This clonotype was seen more than once but under ten times. A read error may produce the germline difference seen at one junction end. The genes are TRBV5-6 and TRBJ2-7; 8 nucleotides line up with TRBD1. Looked up from germline, CDR1 is SGHDT and CDR2 is YYEEEE. This CDR3 has 15 amino acids. The CDR3 coding sequence is TGTGCCAGCAGCTTGGGGACAGGGATCTCCCACGAGCAGTACTTC. This encodes CASSLGTGISHEQYF.

This clonotype was counted many times. The V call is TRBV14, the J call TRBJ1-2; maybe TRBD1 (6 bases). In germline, CDR1 is SGHDN, CDR2 FVKESK. V lost 8 bases and J 2 bases, leaving 15 bases between the germline ends. This CDR3 is 14 amino acids long. CDR3 protein: CASPGQYLNYGYTF. In DNA form, the CDR3 reads TGTGCCAGCCCCGGACAGTACTTAAACTATGGCTACACCTTC.

V usage is TRBV18 and J usage is TRBJ2-5; weak D call: TRBD2 (5 bases). The CDR3 is made up of 15 amino acids. Trimming removed 3 bases from V and 1 base from J, with 12 bases in between. The germline gives CDR1 KGHSH, CDR2 LQKENI. This CDR3 reads CASSPGPGTQETQYF. CDR3 in DNA: TGTGCCAGCTCACCGGGCCCGGGAACCCAAGAGACCCAGTACTTC. Filled out from reference TRBV18 and TRBJ2-5, the complete variable domain reads NAGVMQNPRHLVRRRGQEARLRCSPMKGHSHVYWYRQLPEEGLKFMVYLQKENIIDESGMPKERFSAEFPKEGPSILRIQQVVRGDSAAYFCASSPGPGTQETQYFGPGTRLLVL.

This clonotype appeared a single time. The chain combines TRBV20-1 with TRBJ2-3; no clear D. The length of the CDR3 is 13 residues. Trimming cost V 3 bases and J 2 bases, with 9 bases left between them. Germline V gene lookup returns CDR1 DFQATT and CDR2 SNEGSKA (reference sequence). CDR3 nucleotides: TGCAGTGCTAGTCCCACCCCCACAGATACGCAGTATTTT. Amino acids: CSASPTPTDTQYF.

V usage is TRBV6-2 or TRBV6-3 and J usage is TRBJ2-7, with D possibly being TRBD2 (5 bases). V lost 6 bases to trimming and J lost 3 bases, with 18 bases between them. This CDR3 has 15 residues. Germline loops: CDR1 MNHEY, CDR2 SVGEGT. CDR3 loop: CASSELEVKIYEQYF. In DNA form, the CDR3 reads TGTGCCAGCAGCGAACTAGAGGTGAAAATCTACGAGCAGTACTTC.

This clonotype was seen only once. The CDR3 protein is CASSLIGPTQYF. CDR3 nucleotides: TGTGCCAGCAGCTTAATAGGGCCGACCCAGTACTTC. The chain couples TRBV7-4 to TRBJ2-5; D uncertain. The V end was cut by 2 bases, the J end by 7 bases, with 8 bases between. Looked up from germline, CDR1 is SGHVT and CDR2 is SQSDAQ. CDR3 size: 12 residues.